A single count supports the clone carrying this T cell receptor beta chain. The target antigen is unknown. This specimen comes from a study of PD-1 blockade in classical Hodgkin lymphoma. Points from the study as a whole: Significant TCR diversity gains by C4D1 occurred in CD4+ but not CD8+ cells. Reported findings placed baseline TCR diversity lower in newly diagnosed patients (compared with healthy donors). Baseline diversity was lower in partial responders and progressors than complete responders.

V lost 5 bases and J lost 3, with 6 bases in between. The CDR3 has 12 amino acids. The germline V gene has CDR1 SEHNR and CDR2 FQNEAQ (reference sequence). The time point: cycle 4 day 1 (C4D1), after five to seven weeks of nivolumab. After autologous stem cell transplantation all patients relapsed, and prior brentuximab vedotin exposure differed between cohorts. By magnetic negative selection, CD8+ T cells were isolated from the thawed PBMCs. Complete response, partial response or progressive disease constituted the best response categories observed. Repertoires were generated with immunoSEQ multiplex PCR, while TCRdb's copy carries only in-frame clones and drops some. Counted here are over 2,500 clones, approximately 78% occurring once; the ten biggest clones make up 28%.

The sample consisted of CD8+ T cells from blood, taken before the fourth cycle of nivolumab. The receptor was derived from a human donor with classical Hodgkin lymphoma. The chain uses TRBV7-9 and TRBJ2-3, with D unclear. CDR3 sequence: CASSPVTDTQYF. The CDR3 nucleotides read TGTGCCAGCAGCCCAGTTACAGATACGCAGTATTTT. Full variable domain (missing parts from reference TRBV7-9 and TRBJ2-3): DTGVSQNPRHKITKRGQNVTFRCDPISEHNRLYWYRQTLGQGPEFLTYFQNEAQLEKSRLLSDRFSAERPKGSFSTLEIQRTEQGDSAMYLCASSPVTDTQYFGPGTRLTVL.